This T cell receptor beta chain came from a study of T cell responses to AZD1222 COVID-19 vaccine (dated by TCRdb to about 2021). As for the study more broadly: AZD1222 recipients whose second dose came at about 4 weeks and those whose second dose came at about 12 weeks were combined into one group, since spike-specific TCR depth and breadth did not differ between the two schedules. A total of 230 to 250 trial participants underwent TCR sequencing, of whom some 210 received two doses of AZD1222 and around 25 received two doses of the MenACWY control vaccine. Enrollment into the trials was organized by age into subgroups of 18-55, 56-69 and 70-plus years, and those subgroups contained approximately 150, 30 and 60 TCR-sequenced participants, respectively.

The CDR3 goes from the cysteine to the phenylalanine over 15 residues. Solely the CDR3 DNA is kept, with 45 bases framed from the first base. The junction carries 14 bases between V and J, which are trimmed by 6 bases and 3 bases respectively. The germline V gene supplies CDR1 MNHEY and CDR2 SVGAGI. This clone was seen only a few times. It lacks a known antigen. Base qualities are missing; no much larger clone stands one base away. Study-level results and caveats: The whole spike protein was spanned by vaccine-associated CD4 TCRs, and dominant responses were seen in regions 160-218 and 743-854. In the small 56-69-year group, the increase in depth fell short of significance, most likely because of low power. Conclusions about previously exposed vaccinees are limited, since just five or six AZD1222 recipients were seropositive for SARS-CoV-2 at baseline. Nearly half of unique spike-specific TCRs reportedly recognized epitopes outside regions mutated in the B.1.351 and B.1.1.7 variants. Participants were mostly white British and included more females than males, and it was suggested by the authors that clonal diversity may have been underestimated. After two AZD1222 doses, both the breadth and the depth of spike-specific TCRs were significantly higher than at day 0 and than in MenACWY recipients. Because no day 14 peak-response samples were available, repertoires were characterized only after the peak T cell response.

The CDR3 regions of human TCRbeta chains were analyzed by immunosequencing. Turning to the authors' computational methods: TCRs in the repertoires were matched against a reference library of SARS-CoV-2-specific TCRs that had been generated with the MIRA antigen-specificity platform. Breadth meant the fraction of unique TCRs that were SARS-CoV-2-associated, whereas depth meant the fraction of total T cells that were SARS-CoV-2-associated. Using the MIRA data, each spike-specific TCR was assigned both to the spike region to which the TCR was reactive and to a CD4 or CD8 class. Log10-transformed breadth and depth values were compared by one-way ANOVA with Sidak's multiple comparisons tests. Not all clones reach the TCRdb copy of this immuneACCESS table, which keeps in-frame sequences only. Checked studies attribute under half of the gap to unresolved V genes and leave the rest unexplained. From that table come the V and J calls and clone size; the DNA was used to work out D and trimming. The sample table shows 150,000 to 200,000 clones, and around 89% are seen once. The leading ten clones occupy 6.5% to 8.5% of the sample.

The time point label for this specimen denotes: baseline before first vaccination. Samples from vaccinated people were obtained from the UK trials COV001 and COV002, which included a single-blind randomized controlled phase 2/3 trial of AZD1222 (ChAdOx1 nCoV-19) in healthy adults. For TCRbeta chain sequencing, PBMC samples from trial participants were taken at day 0 and at day 28 after the second dose. The sequences come from peripheral blood, collected on day 0 of AZD1222 vaccination. Recombination linked TRBV6-5 to TRBJ1-4; no D gene can be assigned with confidence. The source is an adult in good health. The DNA sequence is given as TGTGCCAGCAGACTCTCAACGGGAGCTAATGAAAAACTGTTTTTT. Its coded protein is CASRLSTGANEKLFF.